A single sample is the source of the 17 T cell receptor beta chains below, sequenced in a study of blood T cells in healthy people across ages. Alongside a J-beta primer mix, a sample-barcoded 5' primer served in a second PCR lasting about 7 to 12 cycles. TCRdb passed the 5' RACE reads through MiXCR, listing each CDR3 protein once. The sample consists of over a million distinct CDR3 sequences, under 45% of them appearing once. Sequenced: blood. The receptors stem from a woman between 55 and 75 years old in good health.

The V and J genes are TRBV27 and TRBJ2-1; 11 bases match TRBD2. The CDR3 runs to 17 residues. Germline CDR1 is MNHEY and CDR2 is SMNVEV (reference sequence). V shed 3 bases and J 5 bases; nucleotides not matched to a gene: 9. CDR3 region: CASSFRLTSGKNNEQFF. The CDR3 DNA reads TGTGCCAGCAGTTTCCGTCTGACTAGCGGGAAAAACAATGAGCAGTTCTTC.

The genes are TRBV7-6 and TRBJ1-3, with TRBD1 as a possible D gene (6 bases). V shed 1 base and J shed 0 bases, with 7 bases lying between them. This CDR3 is 15 amino acids long. Germline lookup yields CDR1 SGHVS and CDR2 FNYEAQ. As DNA, the CDR3 is TGTGCCAGCAGCTTAGAGGACAGCTCTGGAAACACCATATATTTT. Translating it yields CASSLEDSSGNTIYF.

The rearrangement links TRBV3-1 to TRBJ1-5, with D tentatively TRBD1 (5 bases). CDR1 is LGHDT, CDR2 YNNKEL, per germline (reference sequence). This CDR3 contains 15 residues. V shed 4 bases and J shed 5 bases, with 15 bases lying between them. CDR3 protein: CASSLGASADQPQHF. The CDR3 region has the DNA TGTGCCAGCAGCCTCGGGGCATCAGCGGATCAGCCCCAGCATTTT.

V usage is TRBV20-1 and J usage is TRBJ2-3, with TRBD1 matching over 8 bases. The V segment lost 1 base and the J segment 6 bases; nucleotides outside the gene matches: 6. CDR1 and CDR2 (germline): DFQATT, SNEGSKA (reference sequence). CDR3 length: 14 amino acids. CDR3 DNA: TGCAGTGCTAGAGGTTGGACAGGGTTGGATACGCAGTATTTT. Protein product: CSARGWTGLDTQYF.

The chain couples TRBV5-6 to TRBJ1-2; TRBD1 might be the D (6 bases). V shed 2 bases and J shed 3 bases, with 11 bases lying between them. The CDR3 totals 14 residues. From germline, CDR1 is SGHDT and CDR2 YYEEEE. The CDR3 region is CASSLQGAHYGYTF. CDR3 coding DNA: TGTGCCAGCAGCTTACAGGGTGCGCACTATGGCTACACCTTC.

The chain recombines TRBV6-4 with TRBJ2-1; 13 nucleotides align to TRBD2. Trimming removed 5 bases from V and 7 bases from J; junction bases left unmatched: 5. The CDR3 sequence is 15 residues long. Germline V gene sequence: CDR1 MRHNA, CDR2 SNTAGT. The CDR3 DNA is TGTGCCAGCAGTACACTAGCGGGAGGGCCGAATGAGCAGTTCTTC. It translates to CASSTLAGGPNEQFF.

The genes are TRBV3-1 and TRBJ2-7, with TRBD2 matching over 10 bases. V gave up 4 bases and J gave up 9 bases; unmatched junction bases: 9. CDR1 and CDR2 (germline): LGHDT, YNNKEL (reference sequence). This CDR3 is built from 14 residues. CDR3 loop: CASSPLAGPYVQYF. The CDR3 DNA reads TGTGCCAGCAGCCCACTAGCGGGGCCCTATGTGCAGTACTTC.

The sample holds a few counts of this clonotype. The V and J genes are TRBV5-1 and TRBJ2-3, with 8 bases lining up with TRBD2. The CDR3 length is 15 residues. The germline CDR1 and CDR2 sequences are SGHRS and YFSETQ. Trimming took 1 base from V and 2 from J; bases not matched to a gene: 3. CDR3 amino acids: CASSLPAGDTDTQYF. CDR3 nucleotides: TGCGCCAGCAGCTTGCCAGCGGGAGACACAGATACGCAGTATTTT. The whole variable domain, filled in from reference TRBV5-1 and TRBJ2-3, reads KAGVTQTPRYLIKTRGQQVTLSCSPISGHRSVSWYQQTPGQGLQFLFEYFSETQRNKGNFPGRFSGRQFSNSRSEMNVSTLELGDSALYLCASSLPAGDTDTQYFGPGTRLTVL.

This CDR3 reads CATPVEQENYGYTF. The CDR3 bases are TGTGCCACCCCCGTGGAGCAGGAGAACTATGGCTACACCTTC. This chain joins TRBV2 and TRBJ1-2, with unresolved D. V dropped 10 bases and J dropped 2 bases, with 17 bases sitting between them. Germline CDR1 reads SNHLY; CDR2 reads FYNNEI. There are 14 residues in the CDR3. Supplemented by reference TRBV2 and TRBJ1-2, the full variable domain reads EPEVTQTPSHQVTQMGQEVILRCVPISNHLYFYWYRQILGQKVEFLVSFYNNEISEKSEIFDDQFSVERPDGSNFTLKIRSTKLEDSAMYFCATPVEQENYGYTFGSGTRLTVV.

The V and J genes are TRBV27 and TRBJ2-4; the D is unclear. The J call may be mistaken, given a closer DNA end match to TRBJ2-7. Germline V gene data show CDR1 as MNHEY and CDR2 as SMNVEV (reference sequence). The CDR3 sequence is 16 residues long. The CDR3 bases are TGTGCCAGCAGTTCTGCACCCAGGACCTCCACGGACGAGCAGTACTTC. The encoded protein is CASSSAPRTSTDEQYF.

Written as DNA, the CDR3 is TGCAGTGCTATCCGGGACTCCACGCAGTATTTT. This sequence encodes CSAIRDSTQYF. The chain employs TRBV20-1 and TRBJ2-3, with a tentative D call TRBD2 (6 bases). This CDR3 contains 11 residues. Germline CDR1 is DFQATT and CDR2 is SNEGSKA (reference sequence). The V end lost 4 bases, the J end lost 9 bases, and 11 bases lay between the germline ends.

This clonotype was seen only a few times. The chain uses TRBV20-1 and TRBJ2-1; 10 bases agree with TRBD2. CDR3 length: 13 amino acids. Germline CDR1 and CDR2: DFQATT and SNEGSKA (reference sequence). V was clipped by 5 bases and J by 2 bases; unmatched bases: 0. CDR3 nucleotide sequence: TGCAGTGCTCTAGCGGGAGCCTACAATGAGCAGTTCTTC. Protein sequence: CSALAGAYNEQFF.

This rearrangement joins TRBV9 to TRBJ2-7; D might be TRBD1 (5 bases). There are 15 residues in the CDR3. The germline V and J ends were trimmed by 2 bases and 7 bases, with 19 bases remaining between them. CDR1 is SGDLS and CDR2 is YYNGEE in the germline V gene. The CDR3 region has the DNA TGTGCCAGCAGCGTCACACAACAAGGGGTTTATGAGCAGTACTTC. It is translated as CASSVTQQGVYEQYF.

The chain recombines TRBV6-5 with TRBJ2-5, with D perhaps TRBD2 (6 bases). Germline V gene lookup returns CDR1 MNHEY and CDR2 SVGAGI. The CDR3 is 15 residues long. Trimming shortened V by 2 bases and J by 2 bases, and 12 bases separated the two germline ends. CDR3 protein: CASSYPLTSQETQYF. DNA of the CDR3: TGTGCCAGCAGTTACCCGCTGACTAGTCAAGAGACCCAGTACTTC.

The rearrangement uses TRBV20-1 and TRBJ2-4, with 10 bases that match TRBD2. The end of the DNA fits TRBJ2-7 better, so the J call may be wrong. The CDR3 has 14 residues. Germline V gives CDR1 DFQATT, CDR2 SNEGSKA (reference sequence). Written as DNA, the CDR3 is TGCAGTGCTTTTCCTAGCGGGAGTAACCACGAGCAGTACTTC. Protein: CSAFPSGSNHEQYF.

The chain recombines TRBV20-1 with TRBJ1-2, with D maybe TRBD1 (5 bases). There are 13 residues in the CDR3. Germline V gives CDR1 DFQATT, CDR2 SNEGSKA (reference sequence). V dropped 3 bases and J dropped 6 bases, with 14 bases sitting between them. The CDR3 DNA follows: TGCAGTGCTAGTCGGGACGGAGCGAATGGCTACACCTTC. It encodes CSASRDGANGYTF.

The rearrangement uses TRBV5-1 and TRBJ2-1; tentatively, D is TRBD2 (6 bases). The germline V and J ends were trimmed by 1 base and 4 bases, with 15 bases remaining between them. The length of the CDR3 is 16 residues. CDR1 is SGHRS, CDR2 YFSETQ, per germline. CDR3 loop: CASSLIVADLYNEQFF. The CDR3 DNA sequence: TGCGCCAGCAGCTTGATTGTAGCGGATCTATACAATGAGCAGTTCTTC.